This T cell receptor beta chain was recovered during a study of technical replicates of blood from a handful of donors. J gave up 2 bases and V 4 bases, and 6 bases lay outside the gene matches. This CDR3 is built from 15 residues. CDR1 and CDR2 from the germline V gene are SGHRS and YFSETQ. Sequencing used immunoSEQ multiplex PCR; TCRdb keeps in-frame clones, though not all of them. The repertoire holds roughly 80,000 clones, roughly 90% seen once, with 0.2% to 0.3% in the top ten. The TCR originated in a human donor in good health. The rearrangement uses TRBV5-1 and TRBJ2-3; 8 bases are shared with TRBD2. The sequenced sample was T cells isolated from PBMCs. CDR3 region: CASSVLAGNTDTQYF. The CDR3 nucleotides read TGCGCCAGCAGCGTGTTAGCGGGGAACACAGATACGCAGTATTTT.